This T cell receptor beta chain was sequenced during a study of T-cell reconstitution after alpha-beta-depleted transplantation in children. The CDR3 contains 16 residues. V lost 5 bases, J lost 1 base, and 17 bases lay in between. CDR1 and CDR2 from the germline V gene are MGHDK and SYGVNS. Preparing the TCRbeta library involved the use of unique molecular identifiers. Using its own MiXCR run on the PCR reads, TCRdb lists one record per CDR3 protein. This table has a few hundred thousand distinct CDR3 sequences, 20% appearing once. The sequencing here drew on PBMCs from the stem cell graft donor, taken from the stem cell graft. The chain carries TRBV25-1 and TRBJ1-2; a weak D match, TRBD1 (5 bases). The clonotype comes from a human donor who donated a stem cell graft to a child with acute myeloid leukemia. DNA for the CDR3: TGTGCCAGCAGTCCCGGGACCTACGGGATTAACTATGGCTACACCTTC. Residues: CASSPGTYGINYGYTF.